This passage covers 14 T cell receptor beta chains from one sample sequenced in a study of OX40 agonist ivuxolimab in advanced cancers. Profiling relied on immunoSEQ multiplex PCR, and the TCRdb table lists in-frame clones only, not all of them. The data show roughly 59,000 clones, around 93% seen once. The sample consisted of CD4+ or CD8+ T cells sorted from blood, taken in a trial of the OX40 agonist ivuxolimab. The receptors derive from an adult with an advanced solid tumor such as melanoma, head and neck, liver or kidney cancer.

The chain recombines TRBV7-2 with TRBJ2-7; D remains unclear. Germline CDR1 reads SGHTA; CDR2 reads FQGNSA. V lost 8 bases and J 3 bases, leaving 17 bases between the germline ends. This CDR3 is 14 amino acids long. CDR3 loop: CASAVNTAYYEQYF. CDR3 nucleotides: TGTGCCAGCGCTGTAAACACTGCTTACTACGAGCAGTACTTC. The full variable domain, completed using reference TRBV7-2 and TRBJ2-7, is GAGVSQSPSNKVTEKGKDVELRCDPISGHTALYWYRQSLGQGLEFLIYFQGNSAPDKSGLPSDRFSAERTGGSVSTLTIQRTQQEDSAVYLCASAVNTAYYEQYFGPGTRLTVT.

V usage is TRBV6-4 and J usage is TRBJ2-3; D remains ambiguous. Germline V gives CDR1 MRHNA, CDR2 SNTAGT. CDR3 length: 15 residues. V was pared by 0 bases and J by 2 bases, with 9 bases between. The CDR3 region has the DNA TGTGCCAGCAGTGACTCCTCCAAACCCACAGATACGCAGTATTTT. The encoded protein is CASSDSSKPTDTQYF.

The chain recombines TRBV27 with TRBJ2-7; the D gene is possibly TRBD2 (5 bases). The CDR3 extends over 14 amino acids. Germline assignment: CDR1 MNHEY and CDR2 SMNVEV (reference sequence). The V gene lost 5 bases and the J gene lost 0 bases, with 11 bases spanning the gap. This chain's CDR3 is CASSPVAYSYEQYF. CDR3 nucleotides: TGTGCCAGCAGTCCGGTAGCGTACTCCTACGAGCAGTACTTC.

This chain joins TRBV6-5 and TRBJ2-3; 8 bases map to TRBD2. CDR3 length equals 16 residues. With 2 bases clipped from V and 5 bases from J, the junction kept 9 bases outside the gene matches. Per germline, CDR1 MNHEY and CDR2 SVGAGI. Written as DNA, the CDR3 is TGTGCCAGCAGTTACGCGCCCGGGGGGGCCTTAGATACGCAGTATTTT. Translating gives CASSYAPGGALDTQYF.

The rearrangement links TRBV7-2 to TRBJ2-7; D not certain. The germline V and J ends were trimmed by 3 bases and 2 bases, with 14 bases remaining between them. Germline CDR1 is SGHTA and CDR2 is FQGNSA. The CDR3 consists of 15 residues. The CDR3 DNA sequence: TGTGCCAGCAGCTTTTATTCCGCCGGTCCCTACGAGCAGTACTTC. It codes for CASSFYSAGPYEQYF. Full variable domain (missing parts from reference TRBV7-2 and TRBJ2-7): GAGVSQSPSNKVTEKGKDVELRCDPISGHTALYWYRQSLGQGLEFLIYFQGNSAPDKSGLPSDRFSAERTGGSVSTLTIQRTQQEDSAVYLCASSFYSAGPYEQYFGPGTRLTVT.

The DNA for the CDR3 is TGTGCCAGCAGAGGCCGTGAAACAGCCAACATTAACTATGGCTACACCTTC. This translates into CASRGRETANINYGYTF. The V call is TRBV27, the J call TRBJ1-2; D not certain. CDR3 length: 17 residues. Per the germline V gene, CDR1 is MNHEY and CDR2 is SMNVEV (reference sequence). V was pared by 6 bases and J by 1 base, with 21 bases between.

The gene calls are TRBV19 and TRBJ2-1; no clear D gene. Per germline, CDR1 LNHDA and CDR2 SQIVND (reference sequence). This CDR3 is built from 13 residues. With 4 bases removed from V and 4 bases from J, the gap between germline ends came to 8 bases. The CDR3 nucleotides are TGTGCCAGTAGTACGGACGGATACAATGAGCAGTTCTTC. It is translated as CASSTDGYNEQFF.

V usage is TRBV7-6 and J usage is TRBJ2-1, with D possibly called TRBD1 or TRBD2 (6 bases each). The CDR3 length is 15 residues. Trimming removed 3 bases at V and 5 bases at J, with 14 bases between. Germline CDR1 and CDR2: SGHVS and FNYEAQ. Here the CDR3 reads CASSFGGGRDNEQFF. CDR3 bases: TGTGCCAGCAGCTTTGGAGGGGGGCGCGACAATGAGCAGTTCTTC.

J is TRBJ1-3 and V is TRBV19; D call uncertain. Germline V gene sequence: CDR1 LNHDA, CDR2 SQIVND (reference sequence). There are 14 residues in the CDR3. Trimming stripped 3 bases from V and 2 bases from J, with 8 bases between. The DNA for the CDR3 is TGTGCCAGTAGTATTGGAGTCGCTGGAAACACCATATATTTT. Protein: CASSIGVAGNTIYF.

The chain carries TRBV18 and TRBJ2-7; 9 bases match TRBD1. This CDR3 is built from 14 residues. J was trimmed by 3 bases and V by 4 bases; bases with no gene match: 4. The V gene's germline CDR1 is KGHSH and CDR2 LQKENI. The CDR3 DNA reads as TGTGCCAGCTCACGGGGACAGGGTGGCTACGAGCAGTACTTC. Protein product: CASSRGQGGYEQYF.

The chain carries TRBV27 and TRBJ2-7, with D uncertain. The CDR3 spans 13 residues. Germline values: CDR1 MNHEY, CDR2 SMNVEV (reference sequence). Trimming took off 2 bases at V and 2 bases at J, with 7 bases between the two ends. CDR3 amino acids: CASSLGVPYEQYF. The CDR3 DNA follows: TGTGCCAGCAGTTTAGGGGTCCCCTACGAGCAGTACTTC.

This clone appeared a single time. The J gene is TRBJ1-1, the V gene TRBV4-1; D is possibly TRBD1 (5 bases). The germline V gene has CDR1 MGHRA and CDR2 YSYEKL. The CDR3 totals 17 residues. The V end lost 1 base, the J end lost 2 bases, and 17 bases lay between the germline ends. As DNA, the CDR3 is TGCGCCAGCAGCCAAGCAGGGTACACAGGCTCTAACACTGAAGCTTTCTTT. Its translation is CASSQAGYTGSNTEAFF.

The genes are TRBV19 and TRBJ1-6; D unclear. V dropped 8 bases and J dropped 5 bases, with 10 bases sitting between them. The CDR3 runs to 13 residues. Germline CDR1 reads LNHDA; CDR2 reads SQIVND (reference sequence). CDR3 protein: CASRTGNNSPLHF. The CDR3 bases are TGTGCCAGTCGGACCGGGAATAATTCACCCCTCCACTTT.

The chain combines TRBV6-5 with TRBJ1-2, with a possible D match to TRBD1 (5 bases). The CDR3 has 13 residues. Germline CDR1 MNHEY, CDR2 SVGAGI. The V and J ends lost 4 bases and 9 bases respectively, with 15 bases between them. The CDR3 loop is CASSLGQGKRYTF. DNA for the CDR3: TGTGCCAGCAGTTTGGGCCAGGGTAAACGCTACACCTTC.